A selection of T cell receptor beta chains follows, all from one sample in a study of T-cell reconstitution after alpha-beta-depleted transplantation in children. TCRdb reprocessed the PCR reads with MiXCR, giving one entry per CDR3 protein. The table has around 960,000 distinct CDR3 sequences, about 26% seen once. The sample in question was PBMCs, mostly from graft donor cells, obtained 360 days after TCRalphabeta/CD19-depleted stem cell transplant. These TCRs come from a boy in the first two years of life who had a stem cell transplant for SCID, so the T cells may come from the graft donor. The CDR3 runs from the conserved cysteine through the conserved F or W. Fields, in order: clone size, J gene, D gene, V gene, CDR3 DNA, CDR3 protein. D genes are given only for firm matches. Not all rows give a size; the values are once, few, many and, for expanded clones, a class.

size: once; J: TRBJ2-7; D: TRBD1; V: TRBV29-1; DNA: TGCAGCGTAGCGGACAGGGCCAACGAGCAGTACTTC; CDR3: CSVADRANEQYF
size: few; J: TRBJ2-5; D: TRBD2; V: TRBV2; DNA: TGTGCCAGCAGGTTTCGGACTAGCGGGGCCCCTAACGAGGAGACCCAGTACTTC; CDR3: CASRFRTSGAPNEETQYF
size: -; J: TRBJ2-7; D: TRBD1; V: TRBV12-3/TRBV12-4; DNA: TGTGCCAGCAGCACTTGGACAGGGAGCCCCTATTACGAGCAGTACTTC; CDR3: CASSTWTGSPYYEQYF
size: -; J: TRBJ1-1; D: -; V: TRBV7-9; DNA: TGTGCCAGCAGCCGGACTCCTCTGCCAAACACTGAAGCTTTCTTT; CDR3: CASSRTPLPNTEAFF
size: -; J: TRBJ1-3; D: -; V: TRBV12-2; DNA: TGTGCAAGTCGCTTACGAATGGACAGATGTTCTCCCCCAAATGGATCTGGAAACACCATATATTTT; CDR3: CASRLRMDRCSPPNGSGNTIYF
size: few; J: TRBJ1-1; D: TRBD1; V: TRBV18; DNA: TGTGCCAGCTCACCAGCCGACAGGGAAGCTGAAGCTTTCTTT; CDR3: CASSPADREAEAFF
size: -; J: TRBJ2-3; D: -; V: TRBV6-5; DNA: TGTGCCAGCAGTTACTCGGAGGGGGGGCCGTACGATACGCAGTATTTT; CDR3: CASSYSEGGPYDTQYF
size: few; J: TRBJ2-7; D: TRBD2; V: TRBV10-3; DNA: TGTGCCATCAGTCCGGGACTAGCGGGGGTAGAGCAGTACTTC; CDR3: CAISPGLAGVEQYF
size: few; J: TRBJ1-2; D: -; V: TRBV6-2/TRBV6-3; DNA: TGTGCCAGCAGTTACTCCAATCTGAACCGGGCCACCGCTAACTATGGCTACACCTTC; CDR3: CASSYSNLNRATANYGYTF
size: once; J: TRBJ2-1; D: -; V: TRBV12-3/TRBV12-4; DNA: TGTGCCAGCAGCCTTCGCCCCGGGACCCGGGTGGATGAGCAGTTCTTC; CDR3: CASSLRPGTRVDEQFF
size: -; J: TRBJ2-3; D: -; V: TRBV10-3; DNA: TGTGCCATCAGTGATTTGACGAAGAGCACAGATACGCAGTATTTT; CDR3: CAISDLTKSTDTQYF
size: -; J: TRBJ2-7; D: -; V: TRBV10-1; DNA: TGCGCCAGCTCGGATGGGGTAGGGCGTTACGAGCAGTACTTC; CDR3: CASSDGVGRYEQYF
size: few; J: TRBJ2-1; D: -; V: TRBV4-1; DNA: TGCGCCAGCAGGGGCGGGTGGTACAATGAGCAGTTCTTC; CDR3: CASRGGWYNEQFF
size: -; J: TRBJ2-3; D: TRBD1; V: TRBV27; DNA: TGTGCCAGCAGGGGACAGGGGCGCAGCACAGATACGCAGTATTTT; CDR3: CASRGQGRSTDTQYF
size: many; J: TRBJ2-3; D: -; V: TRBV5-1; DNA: TGTGCCAGCAGCTCTAGCACAGATACGCAGTATTTT; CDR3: CASSSSTDTQYF
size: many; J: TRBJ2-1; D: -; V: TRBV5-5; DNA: TGTGCCAGCAGCCCCAGTCGGGAGTTGACCTACAATGAGCAGTTCTTC; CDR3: CASSPSRELTYNEQFF
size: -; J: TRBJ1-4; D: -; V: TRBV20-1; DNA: TGCAGTGCTAGCTTGGCCCGCGCGGCTGGGGAAAAACTGTTTTTT; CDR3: CSASLARAAGEKLFF
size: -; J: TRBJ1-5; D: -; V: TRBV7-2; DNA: TGTGCCAGCAGCGGGCGGGCAGGGAATCAGCCCCAGCATTTT; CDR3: CASSGRAGNQPQHF
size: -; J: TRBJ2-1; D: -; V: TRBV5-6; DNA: TGTGCCAGCAGCTTGTCCGTTGGGGAACACTCCTCCTACAATGAGCAGTTCTTC; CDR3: CASSLSVGEHSSYNEQFF
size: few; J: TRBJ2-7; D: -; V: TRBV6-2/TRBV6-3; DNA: TGTGCCAGCAGTTCGACAGGAGGGGTTGGCTACGAGCAGTACTTC; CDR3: CASSSTGGVGYEQYF
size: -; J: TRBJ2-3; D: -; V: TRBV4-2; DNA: TGTGCCAGCAGCTATGAGGGGATATCCACAGATACGCAGTATTTT; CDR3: CASSYEGISTDTQYF
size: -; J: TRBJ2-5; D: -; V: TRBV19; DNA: TGTGCCAGTAGGGGGACCCATGGACGTGTGGAGACCCAGTACTTC; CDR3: CASRGTHGRVETQYF
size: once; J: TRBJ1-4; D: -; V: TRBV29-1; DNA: TGCAGCGTTGACTCGGACGGGTCTAATGAAAAACTGTTTTTT; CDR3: CSVDSDGSNEKLFF
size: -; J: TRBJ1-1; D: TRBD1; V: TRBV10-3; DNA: TGTGCCATCAGTACGGGGACAGGGGGCCCGAACACTGAAGCTTTCTTT; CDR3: CAISTGTGGPNTEAFF
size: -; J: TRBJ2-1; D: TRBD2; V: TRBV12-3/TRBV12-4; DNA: TGTGCCAGCAGTCCCGAGCGGGGGGTACTGAATGAGCAGTTCTTC; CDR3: CASSPERGVLNEQFF
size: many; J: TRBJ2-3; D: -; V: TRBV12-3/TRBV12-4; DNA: TGTGCCAGCAGTTTACGGGGGTCCACAGATACGCAGTATTTT; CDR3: CASSLRGSTDTQYF
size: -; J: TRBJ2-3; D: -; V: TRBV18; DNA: TGTGCCAGCTCACCAAGCGTAGATACGCAGTATTTT; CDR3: CASSPSVDTQYF
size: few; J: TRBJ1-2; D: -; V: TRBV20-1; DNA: TGCAGTGCTGATCAGGGGAGCGGGTATGGCTACACCTTC; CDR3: CSADQGSGYGYTF
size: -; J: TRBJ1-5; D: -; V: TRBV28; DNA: TGTGCCAGCAGGGGGGCAAATAGGCCACAAAATCAGCCCCAGCATTTT; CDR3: CASRGANRPQNQPQHF
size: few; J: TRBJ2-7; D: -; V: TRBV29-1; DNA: TGCAGCGTTGAGGTTGCGAGCTACGAGCAGTACTTC; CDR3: CSVEVASYEQYF
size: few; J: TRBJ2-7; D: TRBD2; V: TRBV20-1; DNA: TGCAGTGCTCCCGCCGGGACTACGAAGGGGGAGCAGTACTTC; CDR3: CSAPAGTTKGEQYF